This T cell receptor (beta chain) was sequenced in a study of blood T cell repertoires in COVID-19. The overall study: From the United States, Italy and Spain came samples of acute and convalescent COVID-19.

Per the study methods: Quantification of nucleated cells was approximated via reference gene primer amplification. Libraries were prepared by immunoSEQ multiplex PCR; TCRdb keeps only in-frame clonotypes and omits some of them. V and J calls and clone size are those listed in that table; D and trimming were worked out from the DNA. The sample has 200,000 to 250,000 clones, around 81% seen once; the top ten hold 7.5%. The CDR3 spans 16 residues. Trimming stripped 6 bases from V and 4 bases from J, with 21 bases between. Germline loops: CDR1 KGHSH, CDR2 LQKENI. The chain has TRBV18 and TRBJ1-2; no firm D call. The sample taken for sequencing was peripheral blood. The sequence came from a woman aged 80 or over with COVID-19, enrolled during active disease. This chain's CDR3 is CASSPQRQVVSYGYTF. The CDR3 region has the DNA TGTGCCAGCTCTCCTCAGCGGCAGGTCGTTTCCTATGGCTACACCTTC.